This TCR beta chain was retrieved from a study of cytomegalovirus exposure and HLA in healthy donors. Study-level information: The 500 to 750 first-cohort repertoires and the 110 or so validation repertoires shared the same platform, a later analysis reported.

Sequencing was performed with immunoSEQ multiplex PCR; in TCRdb, only in-frame clones are kept and a portion is missing. Of roughly 180,000 clones listed, approximately 86% are singletons. General study findings and limits: Most TCR sequences were seen very rarely across donors, but some public TCRs occurred in many.

This CDR3 comprises 15 residues. To note about this clone: What it recognizes is unknown.

This receptor was taken from a man aged 25-45 years in good health and CMV-seropositive. The chain carries TRBV12-1 and TRBJ1-2. TRBV12-1 is designated a pseudogene. Sequenced material: PBMCs. The CDR3 sequence: CASSPHCTGTHGYTF. The CDR3 region has the DNA TGTGCCAGCAGCCCCCATTGCACAGGGACTCATGGCTACACCTTC.